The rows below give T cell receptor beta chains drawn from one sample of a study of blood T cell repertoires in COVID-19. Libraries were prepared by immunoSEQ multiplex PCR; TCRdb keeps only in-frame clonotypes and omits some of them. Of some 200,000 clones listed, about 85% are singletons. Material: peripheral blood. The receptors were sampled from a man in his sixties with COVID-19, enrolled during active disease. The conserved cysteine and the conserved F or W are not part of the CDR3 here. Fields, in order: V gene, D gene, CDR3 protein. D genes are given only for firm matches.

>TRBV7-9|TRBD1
ASSFGQGPDTQY
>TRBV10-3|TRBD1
AIKREGAGNTEAF
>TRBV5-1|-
ASSLDTGISPLH
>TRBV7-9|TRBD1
ASSSTGGRDSPLH
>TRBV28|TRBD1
ASSLIDRGHGYT
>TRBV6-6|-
ASSYGADYGYT
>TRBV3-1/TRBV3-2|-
ASSPPTRDDTQY
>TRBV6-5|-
ASSQAGLSYEQY
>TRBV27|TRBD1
ASSGGTVGSGQPQH
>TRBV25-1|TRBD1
ASSGSQGASYNSPLH
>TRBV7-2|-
ASSPNAGFNYGYT
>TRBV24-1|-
ATSGSRASGGDEQF
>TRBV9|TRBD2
ASSEGSRTSGSYNEQF
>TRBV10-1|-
ASSEGGYEAF
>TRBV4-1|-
ASSQEARAPTYEQY
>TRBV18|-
ASPRHEQY
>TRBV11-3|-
ASSRGRGNTEAF
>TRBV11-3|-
ASSFRRGGAGPEAF
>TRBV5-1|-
ASSFRFTGSPNTEAF
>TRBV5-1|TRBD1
ASSLTGGVEAF
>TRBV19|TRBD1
ASSAGQGSSEAF
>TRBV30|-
AWSVRGGRPLH
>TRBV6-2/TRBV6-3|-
ASSYSWGGGYT
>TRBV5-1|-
ASSLGQENSPLH
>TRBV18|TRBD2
ASSPPGTSGSKQY
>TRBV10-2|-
ASSGYQGHEQY
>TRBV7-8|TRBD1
ASSYPDRGRTDTQY
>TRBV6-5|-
ASRPQGISGYT
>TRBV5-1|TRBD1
ASSSGHWDRGRDEQY
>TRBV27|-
ASSLAGGPEAF
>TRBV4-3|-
ASSQAFQGTRYEQY
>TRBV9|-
ASSVGGAVGEAF
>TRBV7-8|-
ASSLRQHSNQPQH
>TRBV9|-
ASSVAPLRGNNSPLH
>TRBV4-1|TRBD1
ASSQANRGPETQY
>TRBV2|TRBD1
ASSLGQGHTGELF
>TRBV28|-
ASSFRTVNTGELF
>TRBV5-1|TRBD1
ASSSWTGGDGYT
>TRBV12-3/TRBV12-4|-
ASFIGGQETQY
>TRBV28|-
ASSSPGGRGTGELF
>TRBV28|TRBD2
ASRTSGRTYNEQF
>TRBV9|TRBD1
ASSVGWGPPDRGTEAF
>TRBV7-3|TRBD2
ASSLIPPVSGRMFVNEQF
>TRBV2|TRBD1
ASSGGTGDNSPLH
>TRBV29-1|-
SVEQNSGNTIY
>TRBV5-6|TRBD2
ASSLSSSGRALETQY
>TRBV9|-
ASSLSGQETQY
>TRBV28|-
ASSTSLLDTQY